The clone carrying this T cell receptor (beta chain) was picked up many times. Its antigen remains unidentified. The read terminates 3 residues before the CDR3 end, so the remaining end is supplied by the germline J gene. The CDR3 runs 16 residues. CDR1 and CDR2 from the germline V gene are MNHEY and SVGEGT. With V trimmed by 5 bases and J by 7 bases, 7 bases remained unmatched. The data derive from a study of T cell clonality in common variable immunodeficiency. Notes on the study in general: TCRbeta clonality was increased in CVID versus healthy controls.

Measured with immunoSEQ multiplex PCR; TCRdb has only the in-frame clones, and not every one. Captured here are 75,000 to 85,000 clones, none seen once; the top ten comprise approximately 0.8%. Each donor provided about 5 to 9 ml of heparinized whole blood. Sequencing used peripheral blood mononuclear cells. This TCR was recovered from a person between 18 and 70 years old in good health. This chain joins TRBV6-2 or TRBV6-3 and TRBJ2-1; 14 nucleotides agree with TRBD2. The CDR3 sequence is CASSSTGTSGRNEQFF. The sequenced part of the CDR3 DNA is TGTGCCAGCAGTAGTACCGGGACTAGCGGGAGAAATGAG.